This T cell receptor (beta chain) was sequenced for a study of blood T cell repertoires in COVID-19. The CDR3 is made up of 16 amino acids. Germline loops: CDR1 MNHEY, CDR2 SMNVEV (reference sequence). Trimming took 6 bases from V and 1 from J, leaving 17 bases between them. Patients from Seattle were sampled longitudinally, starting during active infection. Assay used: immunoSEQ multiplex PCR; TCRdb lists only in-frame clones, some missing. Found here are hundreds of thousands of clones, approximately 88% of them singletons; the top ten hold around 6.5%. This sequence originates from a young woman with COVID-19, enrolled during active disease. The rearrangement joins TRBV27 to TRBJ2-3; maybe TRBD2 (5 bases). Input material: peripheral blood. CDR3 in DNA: TGTGCCAGCAGCCCGATCCACTCCGGGGGCACAGATACGCAGTATTTT. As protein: CASSPIHSGGTDTQYF.